The rows below give T cell receptor beta chains drawn from one sample of a study of T cells in Graves' hyperthyroidism and ophthalmopathy. A single record per CDR3 protein comes from TCRdb applying MiXCR to the multiplex PCR reads. This table holds 380,000 or so distinct CDR3 sequences, roughly 19% found once. The source material was blood. Receptor source: a woman under 30 with Graves' hyperthyroidism. Each CDR3 is given with its conserved first and last residue. Fields, in order: D gene, J gene, V gene, clone size, CDR3 protein, CDR3 DNA. The D gene is left open where the match is weak. The size entry is marked missing in some rows and otherwise reads once, few, many or a size class.

TRBD1,TRBJ2-4,TRBV20-1,once,CSARAYRGDIQYF,TGCAGTGCTAGAGCCTACAGGGGTGACATTCAGTACTTC
.,TRBJ2-5,TRBV20-1,.,CSARLEETQYF,TGCAGTGCTAGACTAGAAGAGACCCAGTACTTC
.,TRBJ1-5,TRBV28,many,CASSGSYRNQPQHF,TGTGCCAGCAGTGGCTCTTATCGCAATCAGCCCCAGCATTTT
.,TRBJ2-7,TRBV6-1,many,CASTLGTPYEQYF,TGTGCCAGCACCCTTGGTACCCCCTACGAGCAGTACTTC
.,TRBJ1-3,TRBV12-3/TRBV12-4,many,CASATQNSGNTIYF,TGTGCCAGCGCGACTCAGAACTCTGGAAACACCATATATTTT
.,TRBJ2-2,TRBV19,few,CASSIEGFVGELFF,TGTGCCAGTAGTATAGAGGGATTCGTCGGGGAGCTGTTTTTT
TRBD1,TRBJ1-6,TRBV2,many,CASSSGQGGSPLHF,TGTGCCAGCAGTTCGGGACAGGGTGGGTCACCCCTCCACTTT
TRBD1,TRBJ2-5,TRBV20-1,many,CSADRTGQETQYF,TGCAGTGCTGACCGGACAGGACAAGAGACCCAGTACTTC
TRBD2,TRBJ2-6,TRBV6-2/TRBV6-3,.,CASSHRRGGLGSGANVLTF,TGTGCCAGCAGTCACAGACGGGGGGGCCTAGGCTCTGGGGCCAACGTCCTGACTTTC
.,TRBJ2-7,TRBV28,many,CASSTPDDREQYF,TGTGCCAGCAGCACTCCAGACGACAGAGAGCAGTACTTC